Here is one TCR beta chain with its context. The CDR3 is 14 amino acids. V shed 10 bases and J 2 bases; nucleotides not matched to a gene: 8. Germline CDR1 and CDR2: LNHDA and SQIVND (reference sequence). This record belongs to a study of T cells in Graves' hyperthyroidism and ophthalmopathy. RNA transcripts served as the template for amplifying TCR beta CDR3 regions. A first-round RT-PCR of the TCR CDR3 used the HTBI primer set. TCRdb independently ran MiXCR on the multiplex PCR reads; one entry per CDR3 protein. The sample shows 550,000 to 850,000 distinct CDR3 sequences, roughly a sixth of them seen only once.

The chain links TRBV19 to TRBJ2-3, with 8 bases identical to TRBD2. This sequence was found in a woman aged 45 to 65 with Graves' hyperthyroidism that later progressed to Graves' ophthalmopathy. The sequenced material came from blood. The CDR3 DNA is TGTGCCACCGAGACGGGGGGGCCCACAGATACGCAGTATTTT. Protein sequence: CATETGGPTDTQYF. The full variable domain, completed using reference TRBV19 and TRBJ2-3, is DGGITQSPKYLFRKEGQNVTLSCEQNLNHDAMYWYRQDPGQGLRLIYYSQIVNDFQKGDIAEGYSVSREKKESFPLTVTSAQKNPTAFYLCATETGGPTDTQYFGPGTRLTVL.